Given below is one TCR beta chain in context. Its antigen is still unknown. The assay was immunoSEQ multiplex PCR, and TCRdb's table has in-frame clones only and misses some. This sample carries around 50,000 clones, approximately 90% of them seen once, and the ten largest clones take roughly a third. These data belong to a study of OX40 agonist ivuxolimab in advanced cancers. Findings and caveats of the study: People who partly responded at 0.1-3.0 mg/kg had some of the least clonal expansion seen.

Sequenced here: CD4+ or CD8+ T cells sorted from blood, sampled in a trial of the OX40 agonist ivuxolimab. The clonotype originates from an adult with an advanced solid tumor such as melanoma, head and neck, liver or kidney cancer.

This CDR3 is CASSDAGGAGDEQFF. The DNA for the CDR3 is TGTGCCAGCAGTGACGCGGGGGGGGCCGGTGATGAGCAGTTCTTC. The J gene is TRBJ2-1, the V gene TRBV6-4, with TRBD2 matching over 9 bases. The CDR3 is made up of 15 amino acids. V was clipped by 2 bases and J by 8 bases; unmatched bases: 7. Per germline, CDR1 MRHNA and CDR2 SNTAGT.